This T cell receptor (beta chain) was captured by sequencing in a study of blood T cell repertoires in COVID-19 (dated by TCRdb to about 2020). For the wider study: Samples covering the acute and convalescent phases of COVID-19 were provided by collaborators in the United States, Italy and Spain. The samples were drawn from two sources: the first 160 participants of the ongoing ImmuneRACE study, and over 1,000 subjects contributed by 6 global collaborators. The sample metadata nearly always contained a de-identified subject ID, COVID-19 status, age in years and sex. Where available, HLA class I and class II types were taken from metadata supplied by the sample provider and were not determined by assay-based typing. The repertoires were released in a freely available public database meant as a resource for research on the immune response to SARS-CoV-2. Deeply sampled blood TCRbeta repertoires from subjects exposed to, actively infected with, or recovered from COVID-19 were included in the dataset. The prospective study material was composed of cDNA or gDNA derived from T cells, B-cell-depleted T cells, or PBMCs.

As concerns this clone: The target of this receptor is not known. Base qualities were left out, and no much larger clone turns up one base away.

Participants in the prospective study were enrolled through a virtual design, were aged roughly 18 to 90 years, and lived in 24 United States geographic areas. To assign participants to cohorts, the prospective study relied on clinical history that participants themselves reported in a screening survey and a study questionnaire. ImmuneRACE Cohort 3 recovered participants were defined by two consecutive negative NP/OP PCR tests, healthcare professional clearance, or symptom resolution. Each participant in the prospective study had whole blood, serum and a nasopharyngeal or oropharyngeal swab collected by mobile phlebotomists. Over an approximately two-month period, participants in the prospective study had the option of providing additional blood draws and questionnaires. Prospective study blood samples were shipped either frozen or at room temperature before DNA extraction. What the work shows at the level of the full study, not this receptor alone: The amount of clinical and demographic metadata varied by source and participant and was provided uncurated.

The immunoSEQ Assay, a bias-controlled multiplex PCR, was used to amplify TCRbeta CDR3 regions from genomic DNA. The authors' analysis ran thus. The number of nucleated cells in each sample was estimated by amplification of reference gene primers within the assay. To quantify the absolute abundance of each unique TCRbeta CDR3 rearrangement, sequence reads were collapsed and filtered. Productive Simpson clonality was computed per sample as the square root of Simpson's diversity index over productive rearrangements. TCRdb limited this immuneACCESS table to in-frame rearrangements with V and J called. A share of clones is missing; checked studies link under half to unresolved V genes, and the rest is unexplained. Clone size and the V and J calls come from that table; the DNA yielded D and trimming. Present in this sample are approximately 280,000 clones, roughly nine tenths of which were seen just once. Clones ranked in the top ten supply less than 2% of the sample.

The CDR3 runs 15 residues from the cysteine to the phenylalanine. Just CDR3 DNA is preserved here, 45 bases in frame from base 1. Per the germline V gene, SNHLY is the CDR1 and FYNNEI is the CDR2. Between the V and J ends, shortened by 2 bases and 5 bases respectively, the junction contains 15 bases. The receptor was isolated from a woman aged 55-69 years who had recovered from COVID-19. The V and J genes are TRBV2 and TRBJ1-2; TRBD1 is perhaps the D gene, given 5 matching bases. Sequencing used PBMCs or T cells enriched from blood (not recorded which). The encoded CDR3 is CASSEQGIPLYGYTF. The base sequence is TGTGCCAGCAGTGAACAGGGAATTCCCCTTTATGGCTACACCTTC.